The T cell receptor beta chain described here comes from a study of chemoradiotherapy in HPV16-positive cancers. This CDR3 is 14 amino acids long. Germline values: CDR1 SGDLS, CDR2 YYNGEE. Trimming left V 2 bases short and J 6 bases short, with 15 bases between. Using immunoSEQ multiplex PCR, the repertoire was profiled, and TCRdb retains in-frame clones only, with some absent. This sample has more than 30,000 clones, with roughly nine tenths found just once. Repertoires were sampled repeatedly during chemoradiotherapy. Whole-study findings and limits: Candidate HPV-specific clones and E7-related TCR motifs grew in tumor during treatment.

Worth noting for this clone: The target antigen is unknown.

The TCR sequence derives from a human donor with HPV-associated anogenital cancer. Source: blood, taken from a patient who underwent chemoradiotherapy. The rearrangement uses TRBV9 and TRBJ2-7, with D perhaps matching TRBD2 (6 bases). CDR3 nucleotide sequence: TGTGCCAGCAGCGTGAGCGGCGGGAACCGCGAGCAGTACTTC. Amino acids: CASSVSGGNREQYF.